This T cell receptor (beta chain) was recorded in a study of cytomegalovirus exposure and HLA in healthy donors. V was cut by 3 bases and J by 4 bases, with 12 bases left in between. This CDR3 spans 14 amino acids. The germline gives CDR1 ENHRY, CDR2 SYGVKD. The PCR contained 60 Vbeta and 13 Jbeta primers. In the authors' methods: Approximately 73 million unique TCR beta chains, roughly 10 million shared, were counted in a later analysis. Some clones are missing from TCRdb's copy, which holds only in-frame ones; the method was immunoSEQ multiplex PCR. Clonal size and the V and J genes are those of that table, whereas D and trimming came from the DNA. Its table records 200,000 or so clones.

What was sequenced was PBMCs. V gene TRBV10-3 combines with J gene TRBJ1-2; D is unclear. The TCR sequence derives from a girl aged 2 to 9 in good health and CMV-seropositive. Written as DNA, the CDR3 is TGTGCCATCAGTGACCCCAGGAACCCCTATGGCTACACCTTC. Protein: CAISDPRNPYGYTF.